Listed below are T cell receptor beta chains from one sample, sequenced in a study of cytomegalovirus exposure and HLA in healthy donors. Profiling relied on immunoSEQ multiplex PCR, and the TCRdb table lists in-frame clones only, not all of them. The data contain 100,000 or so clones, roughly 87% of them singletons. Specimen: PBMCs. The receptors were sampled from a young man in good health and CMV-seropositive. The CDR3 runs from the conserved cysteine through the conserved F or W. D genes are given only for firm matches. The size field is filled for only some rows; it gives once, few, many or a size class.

CASGNRVEVETQYF,TGTGCCAGCGGTAACAGGGTGGAAGTGGAGACCCAGTACTTC,few,14,-,TRBV11-2,TRBJ2-5
CASSVLGLAGGGEQYF,TGTGCCAGCAGCGTCCTAGGACTAGCGGGAGGGGGGGAGCAGTACTTC,-,16,TRBD2,TRBV9,TRBJ2-7
CASSYSSDSNTEAFF,TGTGCCAGCAGTTACTCGTCGGACAGCAACACTGAAGCTTTCTTT,once,15,-,TRBV6-5,TRBJ1-1
CASSQESGSEAFF,TGCGCCAGCAGCCAAGAATCCGGGTCTGAAGCTTTCTTT,medium-sized,13,-,TRBV4-3,TRBJ1-1
CASSSERQGTPYEQYF,TGTGCCAGCAGCTCGGAAAGACAGGGAACACCATACGAGCAGTACTTC,-,16,TRBD1,TRBV5-4,TRBJ2-7
CASSEAATGTAFF,TGTGCCAGCAGTGAAGCTGCGACAGGCACCGCTTTCTTT,few,13,-,TRBV6-1,TRBJ1-1
CASSDYSGSYEQYF,TGTGCCAGTAGTGACTACTCTGGGTCCTACGAGCAGTACTTC,-,14,-,TRBV19,TRBJ2-7
CASSPGQETQYF,TGCGCCAGCAGCCCAGGCCAAGAGACCCAGTACTTC,once,12,-,TRBV5-1,TRBJ2-5
CASSLNGGDYEQYF,TGTGCCAGCAGCTTAAACGGGGGTGACTACGAGCAGTACTTC,-,14,-,TRBV7-2,TRBJ2-7
CASSQSWASELFF,TGCGCCAGCAGTCAATCTTGGGCATCGGAGCTGTTTTTT,-,13,-,TRBV23-1,TRBJ2-2
CASSLPGGGYGYTF,TGCGCCAGCAGCTTGCCAGGAGGAGGCTATGGCTACACCTTC,-,14,-,TRBV5-1,TRBJ1-2
CASSNDRGFSYEQYF,TGTGCCAGCAGTAATGACAGGGGGTTCTCCTACGAGCAGTACTTC,-,15,TRBD1,TRBV5-4,TRBJ2-7
CASSLRRGGGADTQYF,TGTGCCAGCAGCTTACGGCGTGGGGGCGGTGCAGATACGCAGTATTTT,-,16,-,TRBV11-2,TRBJ2-3
CASSSYQGAYEQYF,TGTGCCAGCAGCTCATATCAGGGGGCCTACGAGCAGTACTTC,-,14,TRBD1,TRBV7-8,TRBJ2-7
CASSGQGAGGNTIYF,TGTGCCAGCAGCGGACAGGGGGCTGGCGGAAACACCATATATTTT,-,15,TRBD1,TRBV5-4,TRBJ1-3
CASSEHRGLDSPLHF,TGTGCCAGCAGCGAACACAGGGGGCTAGATTCACCCCTCCACTTT,few,15,TRBD1,TRBV7-9,TRBJ1-6
CASSPSGEEITQYF,TGTGCCAGCAGTCCTAGCGGGGAAGAGATTACGCAGTATTTT,-,14,TRBD2,TRBV25-1,TRBJ2-3
CASSLTGGIYEQYF,TGTGCCAGCTCCTTGACAGGGGGCATCTACGAGCAGTACTTC,-,14,TRBD1,TRBV6-1,TRBJ2-7
CASSLLQQGDETQYF,TGTGCCAGCAGCTTACTTCAGCAGGGGGATGAGACCCAGTACTTC,-,15,TRBD1,TRBV7-9,TRBJ2-5
CASRMQGTGSPKNQPQHF,TGTGCCAGTAGAATGCAGGGGACGGGGAGCCCAAAAAATCAGCCCCAGCATTTT,-,18,-,TRBV19,TRBJ1-5
CASSLKDRMGTF,TGTGCCAGCAGCTTGAAGGACAGGATGGGGACCTTC,-,12,TRBD1,TRBV5-8,TRBJ1-2
CASSKKRPGGDEQFF,TGTGCCAGCAGCAAAAAACGACCGGGGGGGGATGAGCAGTTCTTC,-,15,-,TRBV21-1,TRBJ2-1
CASSFSDREGGSPLHF,TGTGCCAGCAGCTTCTCGGACCGGGAGGGGGGTTCACCCCTCCACTTT,-,16,-,TRBV5-6,TRBJ1-6
CASSVLAGFAYEQYF,TGCGCCAGCAGCGTACTAGCGGGTTTCGCCTACGAGCAGTACTTC,-,15,TRBD2,TRBV4-1,TRBJ2-7
CASSAQTAVETQYF,TGTGCCAGCAGCGCGCAGACAGCCGTAGAGACCCAGTACTTC,-,14,-,TRBV11-3,TRBJ2-5
CASSLLETGDNQPQHF,TGTGCCAGCAGCTTATTGGAGACAGGGGACAATCAGCCCCAGCATTTT,-,16,TRBD1,TRBV7-8,TRBJ1-5
CASTEGARYNEQFF,TGTGCCAGCACCGAAGGAGCTCGTTACAATGAGCAGTTCTTC,-,14,-,TRBV28,TRBJ2-1
CASSPIAGGAYNEQFF,TGTGCCAGCAGCCCGATAGCGGGAGGCGCCTACAATGAGCAGTTCTTC,-,16,TRBD2,TRBV11-2,TRBJ2-1
CASSLTGANTEAFF,TGTGCCAGCAGCTTAACAGGGGCGAACACTGAAGCTTTCTTT,-,14,TRBD1,TRBV7-9,TRBJ1-1
CASMDRGRLHEQYF,TGTGCCAGCATGGACAGGGGCAGGTTACACGAGCAGTACTTC,-,14,TRBD1,TRBV6-1,TRBJ2-7
CASSQVDGRQREQYF,TGCGCCAGCAGCCAAGTAGATGGCAGACAGAGGGAGCAGTACTTC,few,15,-,TRBV4-1,TRBJ2-7
CASSLVLNTGELFF,TGTGCCAGCAGCTTAGTACTAAACACCGGGGAGCTGTTTTTT,-,14,-,TRBV7-3,TRBJ2-2
CASSWSANTGELFF,TGCGCCAGCAGCTGGTCAGCGAACACCGGGGAGCTGTTTTTT,-,14,-,TRBV5-1,TRBJ2-2
CASSGGQGINEKLFF,TGTGCCAGCAGCGGGGGACAGGGAATAAATGAAAAACTGTTTTTT,-,15,TRBD1,TRBV9,TRBJ1-4
CASSHSGTGVSYEQYF,TGCGCCAGCAGCCACAGCGGGACAGGGGTTTCCTACGAGCAGTACTTC,few,16,TRBD1,TRBV4-1,TRBJ2-7
CASRPGLAGPDTQYF,TGTGCCAGCAGACCGGGACTAGCGGGGCCAGATACGCAGTATTTT,once,15,TRBD2,TRBV11-2,TRBJ2-3
CASSSPGRGLGYTF,TGTGCCAGCAGTTCCCCAGGGAGGGGTTTGGGCTACACCTTC,-,14,-,TRBV27,TRBJ1-2
CASSQDHGTLAFF,TGCGCCAGCAGCCAAGATCATGGCACCTTGGCCTTCTTC,-,13,-,TRBV4-1,TRBJ2-1
CASRSQGQPQHF,TGTGCCAGCAGGTCCCAGGGTCAGCCCCAGCATTTT,-,12,-,TRBV28,TRBJ1-5
CASSLEQNYGYTF,TGTGCCAGCAGCTTAGAACAGAACTATGGCTACACCTTC,-,13,-,TRBV11-2,TRBJ1-2
CASSGQGARVQYF,TGTGCCAGCAGTGGACAGGGGGCGAGGGTGCAGTACTTC,once,13,TRBD1,TRBV5-4,TRBJ2-7
CATGLAIDEQFF,TGTGCCACCGGACTAGCGATAGATGAGCAGTTCTTC,-,12,TRBD2,TRBV10-3,TRBJ2-1
CASSQKDLAGGGDTQYF,TGTGCCAGCAGCCAGAAAGATTTAGCGGGGGGTGGAGATACGCAGTATTTT,-,17,TRBD2,TRBV4-2,TRBJ2-3
CASAQARRQGYTF,TGTGCCAGTGCACAGGCCCGAAGGCAAGGCTACACCTTC,-,13,-,TRBV19,TRBJ1-2
CASSLFGGLNYGYTF,TGTGCCAGCAGTTTATTCGGGGGACTTAACTATGGCTACACCTTC,-,15,-,TRBV28,TRBJ1-2
CASSPGDRGRLGYTF,TGTGCCAGCAGCCCGGGGGACAGGGGAAGGTTGGGCTACACCTTC,-,15,TRBD1,TRBV5-4,TRBJ1-2
CASSQLSGSYEQYF,TGCGCCAGCAGCCAACTTAGCGGCTCCTACGAGCAGTACTTC,-,14,-,TRBV4-1,TRBJ2-7